These 11 T cell receptor beta chains share one sample of origin, sequenced in a study of blood T cell repertoires in COVID-19. Profiled with immunoSEQ multiplex PCR; TCRdb holds only in-frame clones, not every one. The table records about 150,000 clones, roughly 80% of them present only once. The source material was peripheral blood. The receptors were sampled from a woman aged 60-75 years with acute or convalescent COVID-19.

This clone was recorded a few times. CDR3: CASSTGTPEAFF. CDR3 bases: TGTGCCAGCTCAACCGGGACACCTGAAGCTTTCTTT. This rearrangement joins TRBV18 to TRBJ1-1; tentative D call: TRBD1 (6 bases). The CDR3 contains 12 residues. The V gene lost 5 bases and the J gene lost 6 bases, with 10 bases spanning the gap. Per the germline V gene, CDR1 is KGHSH and CDR2 is LQKENI.

The chain uses TRBV11-2 and TRBJ2-3; TRBD2 aligns across 10 bases. V was clipped by 0 bases and J by 14 bases; unmatched bases: 11. This CDR3 spans 15 amino acids. Looked up from germline, CDR1 is SGHAT and CDR2 is FQNNGV. Here the CDR3 DNA reads TGTGCCAGCAGCTTAGACGGCCTAGCGGGGGCCAACCGGTATTTT. The encoded protein is CASSLDGLAGANRYF.

V usage is TRBV6-1 and J usage is TRBJ1-2; the match to TRBD1 covers 7 bases. With 3 bases clipped from V and 6 bases from J, the junction kept 10 bases outside the gene matches. The CDR3 has 15 amino acids. From germline, CDR1 is MNHNS and CDR2 SASEGT. The CDR3 sequence: CASSEALTGQDGYTF. CDR3 DNA: TGTGCCAGCAGTGAGGCCTTGACAGGGCAGGATGGCTACACCTTC.

This clone has a single count. The chain joins TRBV19 to TRBJ1-2; 9 positions match TRBD1. V lost 9 bases to trimming and J lost 5 bases; unmatched junction nucleotides: 7. Germline V CDR1 and CDR2: LNHDA, SQIVND (reference sequence). This CDR3 region has 13 residues. The CDR3 is CASVGQGRYGYTF. The CDR3 DNA reads TGTGCCAGCGTGGGACAGGGACGATATGGCTACACCTTC.

The gene calls are TRBV19 and TRBJ1-5; the D is unclear. CDR1 is LNHDA, CDR2 SQIVND, per germline (reference sequence). This CDR3 has 12 amino acids. The ends were cut back, 0 bases at V and 15 bases at J, with 12 bases in the middle. The CDR3: CASSIDRGLSHF. The CDR3 bases are TGTGCCAGTAGTATAGATCGAGGGCTATCGCATTTT.

This chain joins TRBV6-5 and TRBJ1-4, with D possibly being TRBD1 (6 bases). The V end lost 8 bases, the J end lost 8 bases, and 15 bases lay between the germline ends. This CDR3 is built from 13 residues. Germline lookup yields CDR1 MNHEY and CDR2 SVGAGI. The CDR3 loop reads CASSDRLLEKLFF. The CDR3 DNA reads TGTGCCAGCTCAGACAGGTTGTTAGAAAAACTGTTTTTT.

The chain couples TRBV2 to TRBJ2-1; unclear D gene. Trimming took off 1 base at V and 3 bases at J, with 10 bases between the two ends. The CDR3 has 15 amino acids. Per the germline V gene, CDR1 is SNHLY and CDR2 is FYNNEI. CDR3 sequence reads: CASSEETSGYNEQFF. DNA of the CDR3: TGTGCCAGCAGTGAAGAGACTTCGGGCTACAATGAGCAGTTCTTC.

J is TRBJ2-7 and V is TRBV4-1; 10 bases fit TRBD2. Per germline, CDR1 MGHRA and CDR2 YSYEKL. The CDR3 consists of 14 residues. The V gene end was trimmed by 1 base and the J gene end by 9 bases; junction bases not matched to a gene: 6. The CDR3 sequence is CASSQGLLAGLQYV. The CDR3 nucleotides are TGCGCCAGCAGCCAAGGTCTACTAGCGGGGTTGCAGTACGTC.

The J gene is TRBJ2-3, the V gene TRBV5-1, with TRBD2 as a possible D gene (7 bases). Germline assignment: CDR1 SGHRS and CDR2 YFSETQ. The CDR3 loop spans 15 amino acids. Trimming shortened V by 0 bases and J by 5 bases, and 13 bases separated the two germline ends. The CDR3 loop is CASSLVGGARDTQYF. The CDR3 bases are TGCGCCAGCAGCTTGGTGGGGGGGGCCCGAGATACGCAGTATTTT.

The chain carries TRBV6-1 and TRBJ1-1; D gene ambiguous. CDR3 length: 15 residues. The germline V gene has CDR1 MNHNS and CDR2 SASEGT. The V gene lost 2 bases and the J gene lost 5 bases, with 15 bases spanning the gap. The CDR3 loop is CASSEQIDGGTEAFF. The DNA for the CDR3 is TGTGCCAGCAGTGAACAAATCGATGGAGGGACTGAAGCTTTCTTT.

The gene calls are TRBV13 and TRBJ1-1; 7 bases align to TRBD1. The CDR3 covers 13 residues. Trimming took 7 bases from V and 9 from J; bases not matched to a gene: 11. Germline values: CDR1 PRHDT, CDR2 FYEKMQ (reference sequence). DNA for the CDR3: TGTGCCAGCATATTAAGGGGGCCGGGCCAAGCTTTCTTT. This codes for CASILRGPGQAFF.